A selection of T cell receptor beta chains follows, all from one sample in a study of brain T cells in children with intractable seizures. Measured with immunoSEQ multiplex PCR; TCRdb has only the in-frame clones, and not every one. The sample has 300,000 to 400,000 clones, 85% to 95% seen once; the top ten hold approximately 5%. Sequences were derived from peripheral blood, sampled less than 6 months after surgery. These receptors all come from a boy younger than two with tuberous sclerosis and intractable seizures. CDR3s include the opening cysteine and the closing phenylalanine or tryptophan. A D gene is named only where the DNA matches it firmly. The size entry is marked missing in some rows and otherwise reads once, few, many or a size class.

once	TRBD1	TRBV11-2	TRBJ1-2	14	TGTGCCAGCAGCTTGGGGACAGCCAACTATGGCTACACCTTC	CASSLGTANYGYTF
.	.	TRBV27	TRBJ2-5	15	TGTGCCAGCAGTTTAGGTTTAGCATTCCCAGAGACCCAGTACTTC	CASSLGLAFPETQYF
.	.	TRBV24-1	TRBJ2-3	13	TGTGCCACCAGTTCAGGGGGCACAGATACGCAGTATTTT	CATSSGGTDTQYF
.	.	TRBV11-3	TRBJ2-2	15	TGTGCCAGCAGCCAGGGGGAGGGGTCGGCCGGGGAGCTGTTTTTT	CASSQGEGSAGELFF
.	TRBD1	TRBV30	TRBJ1-5	13	TGTGCCTGGAGTGACAGGGGGAACCAGCCCCAGCATTTT	CAWSDRGNQPQHF
.	.	TRBV6-9	TRBJ2-2	13	TGTGCCAGCAGTTATATTGGATATGGGGAGCTGTTTTTT	CASSYIGYGELFF
.	TRBD2	TRBV6-5	TRBJ2-1	16	TGTGCCAGCAGTTACCCGGGGGGGGGCTCCTACAATGAGCAGTTCTTC	CASSYPGGGSYNEQFF
few	.	TRBV12-3/TRBV12-4	TRBJ2-1	13	TGTGCCAGCAGGGCACTGTGGGACAATGAGCAGTTCTTC	CASRALWDNEQFF
once	.	TRBV13	TRBJ1-2	17	TGTGCCAGCAGCTTGAGTGGCGGGGGATCCGCTAACTATGGCTACACCTTC	CASSLSGGGSANYGYTF
.	.	TRBV11-2	TRBJ2-2	15	TGTGCCAGCAGCCCCTCAAGCCCTCAAGCAGGGGAGCTGTTTTTT	CASSPSSPQAGELFF